The 20 T cell receptor beta chains below come from one sample, sequenced in a study of memory CD4+ T cells and cytomegalovirus serostatus. The sort gate was single viable CD3+CD4+CD8-CD45RO+ cells for memory CD4+ T cells. Sequenced by immunoSEQ multiplex PCR; TCRdb stores in-frame clones only, minus some. The data hold about 41,000 clones, with about three quarters observed a single time. Sequenced: memory CD4+ T cells from blood. The receptors derive from an adult in good health and CMV-seronegative.

This chain links TRBV5-5 with TRBJ2-7; D is ambiguous. This CDR3 region has 11 residues. Germline V gene data show CDR1 as SGHKS and CDR2 as YYEKEE (reference sequence). V lost 3 bases and J 5 bases, leaving 6 bases between the germline ends. The CDR3 loop reads CASSSFHEQYF. The DNA of the CDR3 is TGTGCCAGCAGCTCATTCCACGAGCAGTACTTC.

The chain joins TRBV6-1 to TRBJ2-5, with D tentatively TRBD1 (5 bases). The germline V and J ends were trimmed by 2 bases and 11 bases, with 9 bases remaining between them. CDR1 and CDR2 (germline): MNHNS, SASEGT. The CDR3 spans 11 residues. Written as DNA, the CDR3 is TGTGCCAGCAGTGAATGGGGCAGGCAGTACTTC. Translating gives CASSEWGRQYF.

For this clone: Other DNA sequences in the sample encode the same CDR3. This sequence joins TRBV7-9 and TRBJ1-1, with D uncertain. V lost 1 base, J lost 0 bases, and 3 bases lay in between. The V gene's germline CDR1 is SEHNR and CDR2 FQNEAQ (reference sequence). This CDR3 has 13 residues. CDR3 region: CASSLDMNTEAFF. Written as DNA, the CDR3 is TGTGCCAGCAGCTTAGATATGAACACTGAAGCTTTCTTT.

CDR3: CASSTRQRYGYTF. The CDR3 DNA follows: TGTGCCAGTAGTACCCGACAGCGCTATGGCTACACCTTC. The chain links TRBV19 to TRBJ1-2; TRBD1 is a possible D gene (5 bases). Germline V lookup: CDR1 LNHDA, CDR2 SQIVND (reference sequence). The germline V and J ends were trimmed by 4 bases and 4 bases, with 10 bases remaining between them. The CDR3 runs 13 residues.

This clone has a handful of counts. The chain links TRBV5-1 to TRBJ2-1; no definite D call. This CDR3 comprises 16 residues. Between the trimmed V and J ends, which lost 1 base and 2 bases, there was a span of 13 bases. Per germline, CDR1 SGHRS and CDR2 YFSETQ. CDR3 sequence (DNA): TGCGCCAGCAGCTTGAAATATGACCAAACCTACAATGAGCAGTTCTTC. This sequence encodes CASSLKYDQTYNEQFF.

This clone was picked up one time. This chain uses TRBV6-1 with TRBJ2-7; no clear D. CDR3 length equals 15 residues. V gave up 6 bases and J gave up 0 bases, with 15 bases separating them. Looked up from germline, CDR1 is MNHNS and CDR2 is SASEGT. CDR3 nucleotide sequence: TGTGCCAGCAGCGCTAGTCTATTTAACTCCTACGAGCAGTACTTC. Translating gives CASSASLFNSYEQYF.

The V call is TRBV5-1, the J call TRBJ2-1; 16 positions agree with TRBD2. This CDR3 is 18 amino acids long. V was pared by 4 bases and J by 1 base, with 5 bases of the junction left unmatched. CDR1 and CDR2 (germline): SGHRS, YFSETQ. CDR3 coding DNA: TGCGCCAGCAGCCAGGGACTAGCGGGAGGGCGATCCTACAATGAGCAGTTCTTC. Amino acids: CASSQGLAGGRSYNEQFF.

Only a few counts were recorded for this clone. The chain links TRBV5-1 to TRBJ1-1; no firm D call. This CDR3 comprises 14 residues. The germline V gene has CDR1 SGHRS and CDR2 YFSETQ. V was cut by 3 bases and J by 0 bases, with 9 bases left in between. The CDR3 loop reads CASSSNTLNTEAFF. In DNA form, the CDR3 reads TGCGCCAGCAGCTCGAATACTCTGAACACTGAAGCTTTCTTT.

This clone is categorized as medium-sized (0.01 to 0.1%). The V gene is TRBV5-6, the J gene TRBJ1-4, with D hard to call. V was clipped by 2 bases and J by 7 bases, with 12 bases between them. This CDR3 region has 14 residues. Germline CDR1 is SGHDT and CDR2 is YYEEEE. The CDR3 sequence is CASSFWRLGEKLFF. CDR3 in DNA: TGTGCCAGCAGCTTTTGGCGTCTCGGTGAAAAACTGTTTTTT.

This chain joins TRBV10-3 and TRBJ2-7; D remains ambiguous. The CDR3 contains 12 residues. Germline V gene data show CDR1 as ENHRY and CDR2 as SYGVKD. Trimming took off 5 bases at V and 6 bases at J, with 11 bases between the two ends. CDR3 amino acids: CAISLESGEQYF. The CDR3 DNA sequence: TGTGCCATCAGTCTAGAATCAGGCGAGCAGTACTTC.

The chain links TRBV10-3 to TRBJ2-7, with 10 bases fitting TRBD2. Germline CDR1 ENHRY, CDR2 SYGVKD. The V segment lost 4 bases and the J segment 4 bases; nucleotides outside the gene matches: 4. The CDR3 loop spans 14 amino acids. The CDR3: CAISATSGQYEQYF. CDR3 bases: TGTGCCATCAGTGCGACTAGCGGGCAATACGAGCAGTACTTC.

The V and J genes are TRBV6-1 and TRBJ2-7; 11 bases are shared with TRBD2. The V and J ends lost 4 bases and 6 bases, in that order; junction bases with no gene match: 8. The V gene's germline CDR1 is MNHNS and CDR2 SASEGT. CDR3 length: 15 residues. CDR3 amino acids: CASSVSGLAVLEQYF. In DNA, the CDR3 is TGTGCCAGCAGTGTATCGGGACTAGCGGTCCTCGAGCAGTACTTC.

This chain links TRBV4-3 with TRBJ2-3; TRBD2 agrees at 16 bases. Germline values: CDR1 LGHNA, CDR2 YSLEER. Trimming at V came to 4 bases and at J to 6 bases, leaving 13 bases not matched to a gene. This CDR3 is 19 amino acids long. The chain's CDR3 is CASSRGGLAGGPSGDTQYF. For the CDR3, the DNA is TGCGCCAGCAGCCGGGGGGGACTAGCGGGAGGGCCCTCTGGGGATACGCAGTATTTT.

The rearrangement links TRBV5-1 to TRBJ2-7; tentatively, D is TRBD1 (7 bases). The CDR3 is 15 residues long. Germline values: CDR1 SGHRS, CDR2 YFSETQ. The V end lost 2 bases, the J end lost 6 bases, and 18 bases lay between the germline ends. This chain's CDR3 is CASSFQGGQATEQYF. In DNA form, the CDR3 reads TGCGCCAGCAGCTTCCAGGGGGGCCAAGCTACCGAGCAGTACTTC. The complete variable domain, with remaining parts taken from reference TRBV5-1 and TRBJ2-7, reads KAGVTQTPRYLIKTRGQQVTLSCSPISGHRSVSWYQQTPGQGLQFLFEYFSETQRNKGNFPGRFSGRQFSNSRSEMNVSTLELGDSALYLCASSFQGGQATEQYFGPGTRLTVT.

V gene TRBV28 combines with J gene TRBJ2-3; the match to TRBD2 covers 8 bases. Germline CDR1 is MDHEN and CDR2 is SYDVKM. V was clipped by 5 bases and J by 4 bases; unmatched bases: 5. CDR3 length equals 14 residues. The CDR3 spells CASSQREFSDTQYF. DNA of the CDR3: TGTGCCAGCAGTCAGCGGGAGTTCTCAGATACGCAGTATTTT.

The V call is TRBV29-1, the J call TRBJ2-1; D possibly uses TRBD1 or TRBD2 (5 bases each). The CDR3 is made up of 12 amino acids. Germline values: CDR1 SQVTM, CDR2 ANQGSEA. With 6 bases removed from V and 7 bases from J, the gap between germline ends came to 13 bases. The CDR3 nucleotides read TGCAGCGTGGGGGTTCCGCGGAATGAGCAGTTCTTC. Translating gives CSVGVPRNEQFF.

The V call is TRBV5-4, the J call TRBJ2-7, with D perhaps matching TRBD2 (6 bases). Per the germline V gene, CDR1 is SGHNT and CDR2 is YYREEE (reference sequence). The CDR3 contains 16 residues. Trimming took off 1 base at V and 1 base at J, with 15 bases between the two ends. In nucleotides, the CDR3 is TGTGCCAGCAGCTTGTATCCCGGGAGCGGATCCTACGAGCAGTACTTC. Its protein product is CASSLYPGSGSYEQYF.

This chain links TRBV30 with TRBJ2-1; D may match TRBD1 or TRBD2 (5 bases each). Looked up from germline, CDR1 is GTSNPN and CDR2 is SVGIG (reference sequence). Trimming left V 1 base short and J 4 bases short, with 11 bases between. CDR3 size: 14 residues. The CDR3 here is CAWSAGSRYNEQFF. As DNA, the CDR3 is TGTGCCTGGAGTGCAGGGAGTCGGTACAATGAGCAGTTCTTC.

This chain links TRBV19 with TRBJ2-5; D may be TRBD2 (6 bases). Germline assignment: CDR1 LNHDA and CDR2 SQIVND (reference sequence). Deletions cut 5 bases from V and 5 bases from J, with 18 bases between. The CDR3 sequence is 15 residues long. CDR3 DNA sequence: TGTGCCAGTAGTGCCCGGGGAGGAACTTGGGAGACCCAGTACTTC. Translated, it gives CASSARGGTWETQYF.

The rearrangement joins TRBV4-3 to TRBJ1-2; D unclear. Germline V gene sequence: CDR1 LGHNA, CDR2 YSLEER. Trimming left V 0 bases short and J 8 bases short, with 13 bases between. This CDR3 is 14 amino acids long. The CDR3 bases are TGCGCCAGCAGCCAAGACCGGGCGGTGCGGGGCTACACCTTC. Protein: CASSQDRAVRGYTF.